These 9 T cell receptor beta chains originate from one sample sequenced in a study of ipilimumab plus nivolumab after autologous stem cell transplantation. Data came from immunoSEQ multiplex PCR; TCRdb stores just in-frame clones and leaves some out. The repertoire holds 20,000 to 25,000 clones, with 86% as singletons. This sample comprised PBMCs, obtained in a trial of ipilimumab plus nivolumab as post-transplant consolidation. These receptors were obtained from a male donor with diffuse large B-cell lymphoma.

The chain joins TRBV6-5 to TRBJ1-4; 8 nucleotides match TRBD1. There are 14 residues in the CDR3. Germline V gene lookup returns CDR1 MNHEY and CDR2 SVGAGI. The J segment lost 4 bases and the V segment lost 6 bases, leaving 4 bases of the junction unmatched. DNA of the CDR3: TGTGCCAGCAGCCACAGGGGGGGTAATGAAAAACTGTTTTTT. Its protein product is CASSHRGGNEKLFF.

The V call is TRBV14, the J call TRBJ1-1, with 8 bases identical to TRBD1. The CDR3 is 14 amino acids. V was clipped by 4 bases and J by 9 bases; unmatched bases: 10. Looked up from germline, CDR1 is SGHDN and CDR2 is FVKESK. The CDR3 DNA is TGTGCCAGCAGCCCTTTGGACAGGGAAGGTAAAGCTTTCTTT. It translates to CASSPLDREGKAFF.

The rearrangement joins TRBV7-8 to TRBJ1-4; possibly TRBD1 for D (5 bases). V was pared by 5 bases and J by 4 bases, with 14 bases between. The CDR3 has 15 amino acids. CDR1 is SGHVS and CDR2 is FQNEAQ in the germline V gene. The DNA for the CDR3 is TGTGCCAGCAGCCTAGAGGGGCAGAATAATGAAAAACTGTTTTTT. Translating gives CASSLEGQNNEKLFF.

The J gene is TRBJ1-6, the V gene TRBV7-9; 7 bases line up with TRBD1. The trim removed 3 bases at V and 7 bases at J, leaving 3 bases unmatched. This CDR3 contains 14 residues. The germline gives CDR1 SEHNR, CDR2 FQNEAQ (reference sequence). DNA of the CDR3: TGTGCCAGCAGCTTCATGGGACAGAATTCACCCCTCCACTTT. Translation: CASSFMGQNSPLHF.

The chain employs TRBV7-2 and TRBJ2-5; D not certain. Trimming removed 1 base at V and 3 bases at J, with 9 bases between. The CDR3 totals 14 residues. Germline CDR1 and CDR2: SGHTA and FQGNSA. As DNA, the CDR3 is TGTGCCAGCAGCTTAGGGATATCCAAAGAGACCCAGTACTTC. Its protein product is CASSLGISKETQYF.

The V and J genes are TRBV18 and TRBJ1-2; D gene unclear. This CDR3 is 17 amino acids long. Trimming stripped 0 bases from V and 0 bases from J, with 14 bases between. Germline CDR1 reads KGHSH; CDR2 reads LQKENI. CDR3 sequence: CASSPPLAATANYGYTF. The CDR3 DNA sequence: TGTGCCAGCTCACCACCGCTTGCGGCCACTGCTAACTATGGCTACACCTTC.

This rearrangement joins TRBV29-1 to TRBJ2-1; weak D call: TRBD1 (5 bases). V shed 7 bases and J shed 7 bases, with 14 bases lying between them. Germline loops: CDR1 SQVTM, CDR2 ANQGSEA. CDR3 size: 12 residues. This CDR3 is CSGVGPMNEQFF. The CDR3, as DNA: TGCAGCGGGGTGGGGCCCATGAATGAGCAGTTCTTC.

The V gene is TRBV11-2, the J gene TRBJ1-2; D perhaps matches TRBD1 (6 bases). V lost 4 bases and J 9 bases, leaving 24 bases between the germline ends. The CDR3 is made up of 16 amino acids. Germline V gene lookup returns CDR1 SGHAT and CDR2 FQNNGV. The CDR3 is CASSSEGVGRATSYTF. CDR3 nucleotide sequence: TGTGCCAGCAGCTCAGAGGGGGTCGGCAGGGCGACGAGCTACACCTTC.

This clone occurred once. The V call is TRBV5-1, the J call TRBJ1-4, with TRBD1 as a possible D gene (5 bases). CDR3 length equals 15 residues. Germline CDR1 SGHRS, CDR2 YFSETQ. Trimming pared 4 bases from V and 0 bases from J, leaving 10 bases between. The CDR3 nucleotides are TGCGCCAGCAGCCCGGGGGGGGCAACTAATGAAAAACTGTTTTTT. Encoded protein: CASSPGGATNEKLFF.